Listed below are T cell receptor beta chains from one sample, sequenced in a study of blood T cell repertoires in COVID-19. TCRdb's table, derived via immunoSEQ multiplex PCR, lists solely in-frame clones and lacks some. In the table there are tens of thousands of clones, about 90% of which are singletons. The sample comprised peripheral blood. These receptors all stem from a human donor with acute or convalescent COVID-19. The donor label of this sample is uncertain. CDR3s include the opening cysteine and the closing phenylalanine or tryptophan. Clone size is stated in some rows and not others, as once, few, many or a class when expanded.

clone_size	v_call	cdr3_length	j_call	cdr3_aa
-	TRBV5-3	14	TRBJ1-6	CATRVPLCNSPLHF
-	TRBV7-2	15	TRBJ1-2	CASSLSGRGPYGYTF
-	TRBV6-6	15	TRBJ2-5	CASSPAQGVVETQYF
-	TRBV6-2/TRBV6-3	15	TRBJ2-2	CASSRTQGAQQELFF
-	TRBV11-2	13	TRBJ1-6	CASSSGQDSPLHF
-	TRBV7-8	13	TRBJ2-1	CASSLPGVSEQFF
-	TRBV9	18	TRBJ2-5	CASSPGDSSGGSGETQYF
-	TRBV19	15	TRBJ1-1	CASTRETRLNTEAFF
-	TRBV7-6	17	TRBJ2-2	CASSFPSGGSNTGELFF
once	TRBV5-1	13	TRBJ1-2	CASSLRTEGGYTF
-	TRBV5-4	13	TRBJ2-7	CASSLSGSNEQYF
-	TRBV4-1	13	TRBJ2-1	CASSHLQGDEQFF
-	TRBV5-1	16	TRBJ2-3	CASSVTSGGARDTQYF
few	TRBV5-1	15	TRBJ2-6	CASSIPSSGANVLTF
few	TRBV24-1	17	TRBJ1-5	CATSDPPRRVGDQPQHF
-	TRBV5-5	16	TRBJ2-2	CASSTQGGVNTGELFF
-	TRBV28	16	TRBJ1-2	CASSLSSPGGGYGYTF
-	TRBV7-9	16	TRBJ2-1	CASSFSGGGGPNEQFF
-	TRBV5-4	16	TRBJ2-1	CASSSAGTSGGAGQFF
-	TRBV2	15	TRBJ2-5	CASSEWDRVEGTQYF
-	TRBV7-3	17	TRBJ2-6	CASSLMGTSSGANVLTF
-	TRBV11-2	14	TRBJ1-1	CASSRQGGNTEAFF
-	TRBV6-2/TRBV6-3	15	TRBJ2-1	CASSRGGPSYNEQFF
-	TRBV19	13	TRBJ2-7	CASSIDRDTKQYF
-	TRBV11-2	16	TRBJ2-5	CASSLVLAGGQETQYF
-	TRBV6-5	13	TRBJ1-2	CASSYSVGYGYTF
-	TRBV2	14	TRBJ2-5	CASSPGTGGETQYF
-	TRBV6-1	15	TRBJ1-6	CASSDTRTLNSPLHF
-	TRBV28	15	TRBJ1-5	CASSLVGGGNQPQHF
-	TRBV5-4	14	TRBJ1-5	CASSITGVSQPQHF
once	TRBV11-2	17	TRBJ2-1	CASSLKLGGRDYNEQFF
-	TRBV13	16	TRBJ1-4	CASSLVGEGTNEKLFF
-	TRBV7-2	16	TRBJ2-7	CASADSAGTGFYEQYF
-	TRBV6-5	15	TRBJ2-1	CASRTGTLAYNEQFF
-	TRBV7-9	12	TRBJ1-1	CASEDMNTEAFF
-	TRBV4-1	17	TRBJ1-2	CASSQTVGGHPSYGYTF
few	TRBV6-5	13	TRBJ1-3	CASSRGSGNTIYF
-	TRBV6-2/TRBV6-3	15	TRBJ1-1	CASSPGDTGNTEAFF
-	TRBV7-8	15	TRBJ2-7	CASSTGGYSSYEQYF
-	TRBV5-4	15	TRBJ2-1	CASKSRDRRYNEQFF
few	TRBV9	14	TRBJ1-2	CASSAVDSSLSYTF
-	TRBV12-5	14	TRBJ2-3	CASGFQTSTDTQYF
few	TRBV20-1	11	TRBJ1-5	CSATSGQPQHF
-	TRBV11-3	17	TRBJ1-3	CASSPAGKGADGNTIYF
-	TRBV29-1	14	TRBJ1-1	CSVAAVMGSTEAFF
-	TRBV29-1	13	TRBJ2-7	CSVSRTGPNEQYF